Below are 21 T cell receptor beta chains sequenced from a single sample in a study of OX40 agonist ivuxolimab in advanced cancers. TCRdb's table, derived via immunoSEQ multiplex PCR, lists solely in-frame clones and lacks some. The repertoire holds 95,000 to 100,000 clones, with roughly 83% as singletons. The material was CD4+ or CD8+ T cells sorted from blood, obtained in a trial of the OX40 agonist ivuxolimab. These receptors were collected from an adult with an advanced solid tumor such as melanoma, head and neck, liver or kidney cancer.

The chain has TRBV9 and TRBJ1-1; 7 nucleotides line up with TRBD1. V lost 4 bases to trimming and J lost 1 base; unmatched junction nucleotides: 4. The CDR3 has 14 amino acids. In germline, CDR1 is SGDLS, CDR2 YYNGEE. CDR3 in amino acids: CASSPGTANTEAFF. The CDR3 DNA reads as TGTGCCAGCAGCCCCGGGACAGCGAACACTGAAGCTTTCTTT. Combining the CDR3 with reference TRBV9 and TRBJ1-1 gives the whole variable domain DSGVTQTPKHLITATGQRVTLRCSPRSGDLSVYWYQQSLDQGLQFLIQYYNGEERAKGNILERFSAQQFPDLHSELNLSSLELGDSALYFCASSPGTANTEAFFGQGTRLTVV.

The V and J genes are TRBV19 and TRBJ1-2; unclear D gene. Germline V CDR1 and CDR2: LNHDA, SQIVND (reference sequence). V lost 5 bases and J 5 bases, leaving 12 bases between the germline ends. The CDR3 totals 13 residues. The CDR3 spells CASSEAFRYGYTF. DNA of the CDR3: TGTGCCAGTAGTGAGGCATTTAGATATGGCTACACCTTC.

This chain joins TRBV19 and TRBJ1-3, with TRBD1 matching over 7 bases. Germline assignment: CDR1 LNHDA and CDR2 SQIVND (reference sequence). After removal of 3 bases from V and 4 bases from J, the junction contained 12 bases not matched to a gene. The CDR3 consists of 17 residues. CDR3 sequence: CASSMRQGGLAGNTIYF. CDR3 nucleotides: TGTGCCAGTAGTATGAGACAGGGTGGGCTGGCAGGAAACACCATATATTTT.

This clone was counted between two and nine times. The chain recombines TRBV4-3 with TRBJ2-3, with a tentative D call TRBD2 (5 bases). V lost 0 bases, J lost 10 bases, and 14 bases lay in between. CDR3 length: 14 residues. The germline gives CDR1 LGHNA, CDR2 YSLEER. The CDR3 DNA is TGCGCCAGCAGCCAAGATGCTAGCCCACGGGCGCAGTATTTT. The encoded protein is CASSQDASPRAQYF.

The V call is TRBV18, the J call TRBJ2-4; tentative D call: TRBD1 (6 bases). From germline, CDR1 is KGHSH and CDR2 LQKENI. The ends were cut back, 0 bases at V and 8 bases at J, with 20 bases in the middle. This CDR3 is 17 amino acids long. The CDR3 region is CASSPPGGRASADIQYF. The CDR3 DNA reads as TGTGCCAGCTCACCACCTGGGGGCAGAGCATCGGCAGACATTCAGTACTTC.

The chain carries TRBV20-1 and TRBJ1-1; D gene unclear. Trimming stripped 7 bases from V and 10 bases from J, with 16 bases between. The CDR3 runs to 11 residues. The V gene's germline CDR1 is DFQATT and CDR2 SNEGSKA (reference sequence). CDR3 DNA sequence: TGCAGTGTTAAGAGATGGGGAGGAGCTTTCTTT. Translation: CSVKRWGGAFF.

This chain links TRBV5-6 with TRBJ1-3; the D is unclear. CDR3 size: 14 residues. V was pared by 2 bases and J by 2 bases, with 8 bases between. In germline, CDR1 is SGHDT, CDR2 YYEEEE. The CDR3 spells CASSLLVPGNTIYF. The CDR3 region has the DNA TGTGCCAGCAGCTTATTGGTTCCTGGAAACACCATATATTTT.

The chain couples TRBV4-3 to TRBJ1-1; no definite D call. In germline, CDR1 is LGHNA, CDR2 YSLEER. With 6 bases removed from V and 1 base from J, the gap between germline ends came to 12 bases. CDR3 length: 14 residues. The CDR3 bases are TGCGCCAGCAGGAAAAAACGAACGAACACTGAAGCTTTCTTT. Residues: CASRKKRTNTEAFF.

CDR3 loop: CASSLDIFNSPLHF. The CDR3 DNA is TGTGCCAGCAGCTTAGATATCTTTAATTCACCCCTCCACTTT. The rearrangement links TRBV7-6 to TRBJ1-6, with D unclear. The CDR3 spans 14 residues. CDR1 and CDR2 (germline): SGHVS, FNYEAQ. Trimming removed 1 base from V and 6 bases from J, with 7 bases in between.

This clone was seen once. The chain couples TRBV14 to TRBJ2-1; D uncertain. Trimming pared 4 bases from V and 0 bases from J, leaving 10 bases between. The CDR3 contains 15 residues. Germline assignment: CDR1 SGHDN and CDR2 FVKESK. The CDR3 loop reads CASSLDRSSYNEQFF. The CDR3 DNA is TGTGCCAGCAGCCTTGACCGGTCCTCCTACAATGAGCAGTTCTTC.

In its sample, this clone was seen a few times. This sequence joins TRBV28 and TRBJ1-1; D ambiguous. V lost 5 bases and J lost 1, with 17 bases in between. The CDR3 has 16 residues. Looked up from germline, CDR1 is MDHEN and CDR2 is SYDVKM. For the CDR3, the DNA is TGTGCCAGCAGTGTCCCCGGTGTTCGGTCGAACACTGAAGCTTTCTTT. It specifies CASSVPGVRSNTEAFF.

J is TRBJ1-6 and V is TRBV28; 8 bases are shared with TRBD1. Germline CDR1 and CDR2: MDHEN and SYDVKM. The CDR3 extends over 15 amino acids. J was trimmed by 8 bases and V by 7 bases; bases with no gene match: 10. The CDR3 DNA reads as TGTGCCAGCATCCCAGGGGACAGGCCGGATTCACCCCTCCACTTT. Translation gives CASIPGDRPDSPLHF.

This chain uses TRBV19 with TRBJ1-5; no firm D call. This CDR3 is 14 amino acids long. V dropped 8 bases and J dropped 1 base, with 12 bases sitting between them. The germline gives CDR1 LNHDA, CDR2 SQIVND (reference sequence). The CDR3, as DNA: TGTGCCAGTGACGTAGCTTCAAGCAATCAGCCCCAGCATTTT. Its translation: CASDVASSNQPQHF.

Comments on this clone: This CDR3 is also generated by other DNA sequences in the sample. The gene calls are TRBV9 and TRBJ1-5; D is unclear. The CDR3 sequence is 14 residues long. The V and J ends lost 2 bases and 0 bases respectively, with 6 bases between them. Germline CDR1 reads SGDLS; CDR2 reads YYNGEE. The CDR3 sequence: CASSVGDSNQPQHF. The CDR3 nucleotides are TGTGCCAGCAGCGTGGGAGATAGCAATCAGCCCCAGCATTTT. The full variable domain, completed using reference TRBV9 and TRBJ1-5, is DSGVTQTPKHLITATGQRVTLRCSPRSGDLSVYWYQQSLDQGLQFLIQYYNGEERAKGNILERFSAQQFPDLHSELNLSSLELGDSALYFCASSVGDSNQPQHFGDGTRLSIL.

V usage is TRBV6-5 and J usage is TRBJ2-7; tentatively, D is TRBD1 (6 bases). CDR3 length: 12 amino acids. The germline V gene has CDR1 MNHEY and CDR2 SVGAGI. Trimming left V 6 bases short and J 10 bases short, with 16 bases between. DNA for the CDR3: TGTGCCAGCAGGCTGACAGGTTTAAGTCAGTACTTC. Protein sequence: CASRLTGLSQYF.

This clone has just one count. The chain recombines TRBV2 with TRBJ2-2; 14 positions agree with TRBD2. V dropped 7 bases and J dropped 7; count of bases not matched to a gene: 5. This CDR3 comprises 15 residues. CDR1 is SNHLY and CDR2 is FYNNEI in the germline V gene. CDR3 bases: TGTGCCAGCACACAGACTAGCGGGAGGGGCGGGGAGCTGTTTTTT. This translates into CASTQTSGRGGELFF.

A few counts support this clone. The chain's CDR3 is CASRRPGQGGEKLFF. DNA for the CDR3: TGTGCCAGCAGGAGACCGGGACAGGGAGGGGAAAAACTGTTTTTT. V gene TRBV2 combines with J gene TRBJ1-4; 9 nucleotides match TRBD1. There are 15 residues in the CDR3. V lost 6 bases to trimming and J lost 8 bases; unmatched junction nucleotides: 10. Germline loops: CDR1 SNHLY, CDR2 FYNNEI.

The rearrangement uses TRBV28 and TRBJ2-2; the D gene is possibly TRBD2 (5 bases). The germline V gene has CDR1 MDHEN and CDR2 SYDVKM. Trimming removed 3 bases at V and 1 base at J, with 12 bases between. The CDR3 sequence is 16 residues long. The CDR3 region has the DNA TGTGCCAGCAGTTTGTGGGCCCGGGGGAACACCGGGGAGCTGTTTTTT. It codes for CASSLWARGNTGELFF. The full variable domain, rest sourced from reference TRBV28 and TRBJ2-2, is DVKVTQSSRYLVKRTGEKVFLECVQDMDHENMFWYRQDPGLGLRLIYFSYDVKMKEKGDIPEGYSVSREKKERFSLILESASTNQTSMYLCASSLWARGNTGELFFGEGSRLTVL.

This clone was detected only once. The V gene is TRBV7-2, the J gene TRBJ2-7, with D perhaps matching TRBD2 (5 bases). With 3 bases removed from V and 3 bases from J, the gap between germline ends came to 9 bases. CDR1 is SGHTA, CDR2 FQGNSA, per germline. This CDR3 comprises 13 residues. The CDR3 DNA reads TGTGCCAGCAGCTTGGCGGGTGGCTACGAGCAGTACTTC. Its translation is CASSLAGGYEQYF.

A few counts support this clone. This chain links TRBV7-2 with TRBJ2-3; 8 bases fit TRBD2. Germline V lookup: CDR1 SGHTA, CDR2 FQGNSA. This CDR3 spans 16 amino acids. Trimming removed 2 bases from V and 2 bases from J; junction bases left unmatched: 6. CDR3 DNA: TGTGCCAGCAGCTTAACTGTTAGCGGGGTCACAGATACGCAGTATTTT. Encoded protein: CASSLTVSGVTDTQYF. Full variable domain (rest looked up from reference TRBV7-2 and TRBJ2-3): GAGVSQSPSNKVTEKGKDVELRCDPISGHTALYWYRQSLGQGLEFLIYFQGNSAPDKSGLPSDRFSAERTGGSVSTLTIQRTQQEDSAVYLCASSLTVSGVTDTQYFGPGTRLTVL.

The chain couples TRBV9 to TRBJ2-1; D call uncertain. The germline V gene encodes CDR1 SGDLS and CDR2 YYNGEE. The CDR3 loop spans 13 amino acids. V was shortened by 0 bases and J by 7 bases, with 8 bases between the two germline ends. For the CDR3, the DNA is TGTGCCAGCAGCGTAGAGTGGGGAAATGAGCAGTTCTTC. Its protein is CASSVEWGNEQFF.